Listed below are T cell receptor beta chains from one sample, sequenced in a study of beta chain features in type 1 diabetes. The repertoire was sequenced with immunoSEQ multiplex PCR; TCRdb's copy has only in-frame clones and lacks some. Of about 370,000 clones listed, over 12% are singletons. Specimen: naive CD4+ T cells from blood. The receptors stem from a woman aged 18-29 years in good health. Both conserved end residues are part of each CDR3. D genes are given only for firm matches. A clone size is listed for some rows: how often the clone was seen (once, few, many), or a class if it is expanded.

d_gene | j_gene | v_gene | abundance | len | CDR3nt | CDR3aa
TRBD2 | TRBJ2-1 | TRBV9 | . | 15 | TGTGCCAGCAGCGTAGAACTAGCGGGAGGCCATGAGCAGTTCTTC | CASSVELAGGHEQFF
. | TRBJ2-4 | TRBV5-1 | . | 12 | TGCGCCAGCAGCTTAAGTAGAAACATTCAGTACTTC | CASSLSRNIQYF
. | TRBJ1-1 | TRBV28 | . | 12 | TGTGCCAGCAGTTTGAGGGATTCTGAAGCTTTCTTT | CASSLRDSEAFF
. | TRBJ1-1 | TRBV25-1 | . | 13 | TGTGCCAGCAGTGGCTTTGGGGGGGCGAAAGCTTTCTTT | CASSGFGGAKAFF
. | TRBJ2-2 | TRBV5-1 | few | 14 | TGCGCCAGCAGCTTGTATCGGGGAACCGGGGAGCTGTTTTTT | CASSLYRGTGELFF
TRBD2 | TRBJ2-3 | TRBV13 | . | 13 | TGTGCCACTCTAGCGGGAGATAAATCGACGCAGTATTTT | CATLAGDKSTQYF
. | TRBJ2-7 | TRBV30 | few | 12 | TGTGCCTGGAGCGCATTCAGCGACGAGCAGTACTTC | CAWSAFSDEQYF
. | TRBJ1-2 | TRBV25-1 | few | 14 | TGTGCCAGCTCTGGACAGCTAGCCCCCTATGGCTACACCTTC | CASSGQLAPYGYTF
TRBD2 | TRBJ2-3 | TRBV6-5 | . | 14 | TGTGCCAGCAGCCCACTAGCGGGCATAGATACGCAGTATTTT | CASSPLAGIDTQYF
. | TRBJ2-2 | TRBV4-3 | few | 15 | TGCGCCAGCAGCCAAGATATGGGCGGGTTTAGGGAGCTGTTTTTT | CASSQDMGGFRELFF
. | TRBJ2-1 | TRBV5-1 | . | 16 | TGCGCCAGCAGCTTGGTCGCGGGAAACTCCTACAATGAGCAGTTCTTC | CASSLVAGNSYNEQFF
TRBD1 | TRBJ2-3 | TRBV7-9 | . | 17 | TGTGCCAGCAGCTTAGCTGTTACAGGGGTCCGCACAGATACGCAGTATTTT | CASSLAVTGVRTDTQYF
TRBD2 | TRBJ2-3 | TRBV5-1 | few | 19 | TGCGCCAGCAGCACCATACCGGGACTAGCGGCCCGCCGGGAGGATACGCAGTATTTT | CASSTIPGLAARREDTQYF
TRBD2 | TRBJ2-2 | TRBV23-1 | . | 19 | TGCGCCAGCAGTCCCCGGACTAGCGGGAGGGAAACTGCGGCCGGGGAGCTGTTTTTT | CASSPRTSGRETAAGELFF
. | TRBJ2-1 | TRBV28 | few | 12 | TGTGCCAGCAGTCCCCCTTGGCAGGAGCAGTTCTTC | CASSPPWQEQFF
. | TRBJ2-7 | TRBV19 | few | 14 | TGTGCCAGTACCCCCGACCTCTGGAGCTACGAGCAGTACTTC | CASTPDLWSYEQYF
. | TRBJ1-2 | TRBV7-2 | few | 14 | TGTGCCAGCAGCTTAGTGGAGGGGTTCTATGGCTACACCTTC | CASSLVEGFYGYTF
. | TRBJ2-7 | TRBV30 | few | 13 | TGTGCCTGGAGTGGCAGGCCCTCCTACGAGCAGTACTTC | CAWSGRPSYEQYF
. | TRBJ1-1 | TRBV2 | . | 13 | TGTGCCAGCATGAGGGACACAAACACTGAAGCTTTCTTT | CASMRDTNTEAFF
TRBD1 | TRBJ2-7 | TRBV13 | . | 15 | TGTGCCAGCAGCTACGGGACAGGGGTCAAGTACGAGCAGTACTTC | CASSYGTGVKYEQYF
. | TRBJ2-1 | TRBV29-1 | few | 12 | TGCAGCGTTGACAGGGCCGGCGATGAGCAGTTCTTC | CSVDRAGDEQFF
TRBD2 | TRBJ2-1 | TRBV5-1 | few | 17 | TGCGCCAGCAGAAGGAGTAGCGGGAGAGGGTCCTACAATGAGCAGTTCTTC | CASRRSSGRGSYNEQFF
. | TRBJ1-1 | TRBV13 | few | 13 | TGTGCCAGCAGCTTAGACAGGAACACTGAAGCTTTCTTT | CASSLDRNTEAFF
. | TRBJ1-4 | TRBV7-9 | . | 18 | TGTGCCAGCAGCCCCCCGGTGGGCAGGGCAAGATCATATGAAAAACTGTTTTTT | CASSPPVGRARSYEKLFF
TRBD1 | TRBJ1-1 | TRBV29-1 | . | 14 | TGCAGCGTTGAATTTCGGCTAAGGACAGGAGAAGCTTTCTTT | CSVEFRLRTGEAFF
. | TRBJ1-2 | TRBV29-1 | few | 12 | TGCAGCGTATTAGGACAGAGCTATGGCTACACCTTC | CSVLGQSYGYTF
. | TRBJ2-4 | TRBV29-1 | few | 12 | TGCAGCGTTGATACGGGTGGTAACATTCAGTACTTC | CSVDTGGNIQYF
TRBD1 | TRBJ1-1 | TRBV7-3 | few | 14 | TGTGCCAGCAGCTTGCAGGGGGCAAGCACTGAAGCTTTCTTT | CASSLQGASTEAFF